This T cell receptor (beta chain) was obtained from a study of shared clonotypes between healthy human individuals. This clone was seen once. In the original analysis: Filtering differed, since immunoSEQ gave only junction sequences and no quality scores. Data came from immunoSEQ multiplex PCR; TCRdb stores just in-frame clones and leaves some out. The V and J calls and clone size were taken over from that table, and D and trimming were inferred from the DNA. The table lists more than 550,000 clones, 72% of them singletons. Looked up from germline, CDR1 is SGHTA and CDR2 is FQGNSA. This CDR3 has 15 residues. Trimming pared 4 bases from V and 7 bases from J, leaving 20 bases between.

This TCR derives from a woman aged 30 to 39 in good health. The sample was memory CD4+ T cells sorted from blood. Subset specified: CD45RA-negative fraction. The V call is TRBV7-2, the J call TRBJ2-7, with D perhaps TRBD2 (5 bases). In DNA form, the CDR3 reads TGTGCCAGCAGCTCAACGGCATTGGTTGGCGGGGAGCAGTACTTC. Its translation: CASSSTALVGGEQYF. The variable domain in full, with the rest retrieved from reference TRBV7-2 and TRBJ2-7, is GAGVSQSPSNKVTEKGKDVELRCDPISGHTALYWYRQSLGQGLEFLIYFQGNSAPDKSGLPSDRFSAERTGGSVSTLTIQRTQQEDSAVYLCASSSTALVGGEQYFGPGTRLTVT.